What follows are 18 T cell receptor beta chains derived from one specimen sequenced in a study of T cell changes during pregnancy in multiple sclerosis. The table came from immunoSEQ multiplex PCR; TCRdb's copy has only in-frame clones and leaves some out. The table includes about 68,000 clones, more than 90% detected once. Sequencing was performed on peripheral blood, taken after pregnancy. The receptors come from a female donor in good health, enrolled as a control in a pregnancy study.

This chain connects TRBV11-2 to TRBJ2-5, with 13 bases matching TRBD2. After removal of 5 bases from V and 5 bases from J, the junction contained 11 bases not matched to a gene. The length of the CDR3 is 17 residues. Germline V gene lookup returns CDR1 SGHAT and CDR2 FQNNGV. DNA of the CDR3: TGTGCCAGCAGCGTACTAGCGGGGGGGCGTGGGTTGGAGACCCAGTACTTC. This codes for CASSVLAGGRGLETQYF.

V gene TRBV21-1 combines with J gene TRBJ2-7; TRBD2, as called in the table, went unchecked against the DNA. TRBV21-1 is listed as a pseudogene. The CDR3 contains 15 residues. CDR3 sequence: CASSNPGLLDDEQYF. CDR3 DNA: TGTGCCAGCAGCAATCCGGGACTACTCGACGACGAGCAGTACTTC.

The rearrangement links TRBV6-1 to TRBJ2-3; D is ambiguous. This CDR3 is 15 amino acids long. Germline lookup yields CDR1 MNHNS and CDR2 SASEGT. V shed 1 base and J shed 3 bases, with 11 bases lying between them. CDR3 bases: TGTGCCAGCAGTGAAGGGCAAGTCATTACAGATACGCAGTATTTT. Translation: CASSEGQVITDTQYF.

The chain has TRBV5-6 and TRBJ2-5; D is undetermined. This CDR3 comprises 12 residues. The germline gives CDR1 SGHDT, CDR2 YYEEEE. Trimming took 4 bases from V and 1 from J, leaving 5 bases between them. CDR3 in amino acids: CASSQFQETQYF. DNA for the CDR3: TGTGCCAGCAGCCAGTTCCAAGAGACCCAGTACTTC.

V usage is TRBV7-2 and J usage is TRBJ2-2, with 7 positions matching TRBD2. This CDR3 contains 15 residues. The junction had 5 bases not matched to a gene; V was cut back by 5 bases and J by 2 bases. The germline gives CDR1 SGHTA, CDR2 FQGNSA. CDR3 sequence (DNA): TGTGCCAGCAGCCGGGGAGGGCTCAACACCGGGGAGCTGTTTTTT. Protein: CASSRGGLNTGELFF.

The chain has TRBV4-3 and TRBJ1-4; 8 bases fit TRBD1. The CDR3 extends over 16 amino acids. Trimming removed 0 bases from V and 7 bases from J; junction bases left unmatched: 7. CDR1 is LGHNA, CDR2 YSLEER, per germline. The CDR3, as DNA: TGCGCCAGCAGCCAAGATTCGGACAGGGCGGGTGAAAAACTGTTTTTT. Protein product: CASSQDSDRAGEKLFF.

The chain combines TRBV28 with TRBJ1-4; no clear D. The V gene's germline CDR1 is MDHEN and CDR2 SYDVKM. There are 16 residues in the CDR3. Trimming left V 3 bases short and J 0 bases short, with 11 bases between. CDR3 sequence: CASSFDRGATNEKLFF. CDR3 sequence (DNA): TGTGCCAGCAGTTTCGACCGGGGAGCAACTAATGAAAAACTGTTTTTT.

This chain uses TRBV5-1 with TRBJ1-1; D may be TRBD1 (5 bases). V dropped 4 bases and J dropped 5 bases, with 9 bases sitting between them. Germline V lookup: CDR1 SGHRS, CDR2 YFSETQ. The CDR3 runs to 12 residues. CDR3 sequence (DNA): TGCGCCAGCAGCCATGGGGGGACTGAAGCTTTCTTT. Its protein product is CASSHGGTEAFF.

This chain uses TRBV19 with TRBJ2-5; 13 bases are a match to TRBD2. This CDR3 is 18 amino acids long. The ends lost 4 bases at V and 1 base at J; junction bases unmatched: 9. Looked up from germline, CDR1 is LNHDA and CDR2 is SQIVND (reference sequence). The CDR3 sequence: CASSKKLAGGLSQETQYF. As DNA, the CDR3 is TGTGCCAGTAGTAAGAAACTAGCGGGAGGGCTATCCCAAGAGACCCAGTACTTC.

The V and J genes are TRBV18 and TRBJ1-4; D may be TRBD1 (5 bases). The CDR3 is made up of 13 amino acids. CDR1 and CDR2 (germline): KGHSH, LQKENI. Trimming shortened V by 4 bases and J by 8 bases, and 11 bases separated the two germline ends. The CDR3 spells CASSLQQEEKLFF. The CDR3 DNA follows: TGTGCCAGCTCACTGCAACAGGAGGAAAAACTGTTTTTT.

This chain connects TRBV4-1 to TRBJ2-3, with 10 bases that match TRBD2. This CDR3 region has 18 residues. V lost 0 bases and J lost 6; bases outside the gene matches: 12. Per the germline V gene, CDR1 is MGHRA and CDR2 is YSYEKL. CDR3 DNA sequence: TGCGCCAGCAGCCAAGAGAGTATGGGCCTAGCGGGGGATGATACGCAGTATTTT. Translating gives CASSQESMGLAGDDTQYF.

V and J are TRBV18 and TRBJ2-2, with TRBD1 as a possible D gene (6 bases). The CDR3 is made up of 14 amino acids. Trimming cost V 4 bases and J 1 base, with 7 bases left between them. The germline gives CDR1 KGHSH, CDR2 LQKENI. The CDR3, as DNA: TGTGCCAGCTCACAGACAGGGAACACCGGGGAGCTGTTTTTT. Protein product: CASSQTGNTGELFF.

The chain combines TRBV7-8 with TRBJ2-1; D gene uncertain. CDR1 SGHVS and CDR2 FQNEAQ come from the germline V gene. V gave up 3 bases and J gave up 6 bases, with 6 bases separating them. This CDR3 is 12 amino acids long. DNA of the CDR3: TGTGCCAGCAGCTTCCCCGGCAATGAGCAGTTCTTC. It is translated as CASSFPGNEQFF.

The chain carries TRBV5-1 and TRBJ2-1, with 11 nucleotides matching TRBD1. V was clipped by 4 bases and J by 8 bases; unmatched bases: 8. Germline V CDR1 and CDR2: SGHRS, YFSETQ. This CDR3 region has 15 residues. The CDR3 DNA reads TGCGCCAGCAGCAAGGGCCGGACAGGGGGCGATGAGCAGTTCTTC. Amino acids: CASSKGRTGGDEQFF.

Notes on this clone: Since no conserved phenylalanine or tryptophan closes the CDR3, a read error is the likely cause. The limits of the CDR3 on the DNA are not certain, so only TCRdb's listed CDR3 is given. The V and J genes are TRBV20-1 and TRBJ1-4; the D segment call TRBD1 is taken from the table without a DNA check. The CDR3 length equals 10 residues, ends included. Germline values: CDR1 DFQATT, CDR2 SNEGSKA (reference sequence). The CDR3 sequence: CSATISGILV.

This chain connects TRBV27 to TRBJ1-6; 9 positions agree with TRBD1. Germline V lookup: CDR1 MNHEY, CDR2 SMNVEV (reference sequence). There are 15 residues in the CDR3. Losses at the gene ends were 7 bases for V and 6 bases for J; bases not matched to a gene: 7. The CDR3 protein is CASKSTGGVNSPLHF. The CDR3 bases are TGTGCCAGCAAGTCCACAGGGGGCGTTAATTCACCCCTCCACTTT.

Here the CDR3 reads CASRGTGTPFF. The CDR3 DNA sequence: TGTGCCAGCAGAGGGACAGGGACCCCTTTCTTT. The V call is TRBV6-1, the J call TRBJ1-1; 9 nucleotides match TRBD1. From germline, CDR1 is MNHNS and CDR2 SASEGT. V shed 6 bases, J shed 12 bases, and the junction held 5 bases outside the gene matches. CDR3 length equals 11 residues.

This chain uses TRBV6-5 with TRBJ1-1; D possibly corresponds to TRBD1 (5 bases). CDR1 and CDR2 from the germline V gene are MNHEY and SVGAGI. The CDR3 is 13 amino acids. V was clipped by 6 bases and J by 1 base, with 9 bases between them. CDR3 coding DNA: TGTGCCAGCAGACCCCAGGGGAACACTGAAGCTTTCTTT. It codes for CASRPQGNTEAFF.